Shown below are 16 T cell receptor beta chains from a single sample sequenced in a study of blood T cell repertoires in COVID-19 (dated by TCRdb to the early 2020s). The method was the immunoSEQ multiplex PCR assay. In TCRdb, the immuneACCESS table is reduced to in-frame sequences with V and J assigned. These tables do not hold every clone; where another copy was compared, an unresolved V gene accounts for under half, and the others remain unexplained. This sample has about 320,000 clones in its table, and around 85% of those were observed once. Jointly, the top ten make up around 1.9% of the sample. The sequenced sample consisted of PBMCs or T cells enriched from blood (not recorded which). The receptors come from a woman aged 25 to 39 who had been exposed to COVID-19.

This clone came up many times. J is TRBJ1-6 and V is TRBV28, with D perhaps matching TRBD1 (5 bases). CDR3 length: 14 residues. V was cut by 8 bases and J by 10 bases, with 18 bases left in between. Germline V CDR1 and CDR2: MDHEN, SYDVKM. The DNA for the CDR3 is TGTGCCAGCGGCGACTCAGGGTTTAAGTCACCCCTCCACTTT. As protein: CASGDSGFKSPLHF.

The V and J genes are TRBV2 and TRBJ2-5; tentative D call: TRBD2 (6 bases). This CDR3 region has 15 residues. V lost 3 bases and J 4 bases, leaving 15 bases between the germline ends. CDR1 SNHLY and CDR2 FYNNEI come from the germline V gene. DNA for the CDR3: TGTGCCAGCAGTGAGGTGGGGGGTGTCGGAGAGACCCAGTACTTC. Protein product: CASSEVGGVGETQYF.

This chain joins TRBV11-3 and TRBJ1-3; 7 nucleotides line up with TRBD1. Germline V gene data show CDR1 as SGHNT and CDR2 as YENEEA. V lost 5 bases, J lost 0 bases, and 7 bases stayed unmatched. The CDR3 is made up of 16 amino acids. The chain's CDR3 is CASSQGGHISGNTIYF. CDR3 sequence (DNA): TGTGCCAGCAGCCAGGGGGGACATATCTCTGGAAACACCATATATTTT.

This chain links TRBV10-3 with TRBJ2-2; 10 bases line up with TRBD2. Germline values: CDR1 ENHRY, CDR2 SYGVKD. CDR3 length equals 16 residues. Trimming at V came to 3 bases and at J to 1 base, leaving 2 bases not matched to a gene. The DNA of the CDR3 is TGTGCCATCAGTGAACCTAGCGGGGGGAACACCGGGGAGCTGTTTTTT. This encodes CAISEPSGGNTGELFF.

The genes are TRBV19 and TRBJ1-1, with 8 bases that match TRBD1. Unmatched junction bases numbered 10, after V lost 5 bases and J lost 5 bases. The CDR3 spans 15 residues. From germline, CDR1 is LNHDA and CDR2 SQIVND (reference sequence). The DNA for the CDR3 is TGTGCCAGTAGTTCCCTGGACAGGGTAGGTACTGAAGCTTTCTTT. Translated, it gives CASSSLDRVGTEAFF. Together with reference TRBV19 and TRBJ1-1, the CDR3 gives the full variable domain: DGGITQSPKYLFRKEGQNVTLSCEQNLNHDAMYWYRQDPGQGLRLIYYSQIVNDFQKGDIAEGYSVSREKKESFPLTVTSAQKNPTAFYLCASSSLDRVGTEAFFGQGTRLTVV.

The chain uses TRBV28 and TRBJ2-1; 9 bases fit TRBD1. Germline trimming cut 2 bases from V and 8 bases from J; bases unmatched to any gene: 1. Germline CDR1 and CDR2: MDHEN and SYDVKM. The CDR3 spans 13 residues. CDR3 bases: TGTGCCAGCAGTTTAAACAGGGGGCATGAGCAGTTCTTC. This sequence encodes CASSLNRGHEQFF.

The chain employs TRBV24-1 and TRBJ2-3, with D perhaps matching TRBD2 (7 bases). V was trimmed by 2 bases and J by 4 bases, leaving 21 bases between them. In germline, CDR1 is KGHDR, CDR2 SFDVKD. The CDR3 is 18 residues long. The CDR3 protein is CATSDWRGGAVMADTQYF. For the CDR3, the DNA is TGTGCCACCAGTGATTGGCGCGGGGGCGCAGTTATGGCAGATACGCAGTATTTT.

The chain carries TRBV27 and TRBJ2-1; 10 positions match TRBD1. Germline lookup yields CDR1 MNHEY and CDR2 SMNVEV (reference sequence). This CDR3 comprises 15 residues. The V and J ends lost 6 bases and 9 bases, in that order; junction bases with no gene match: 11. The CDR3 here is CASSHRTGGLGEQFF. The CDR3 DNA reads as TGTGCCAGCAGCCATCGGACAGGGGGTTTGGGTGAGCAGTTCTTC.

The chain has TRBV21-1 and TRBJ1-1; the table's D call of TRBD1 was not tested on the DNA. TRBV21-1 is labeled a pseudogene. This CDR3 has 15 amino acids. Here the CDR3 reads CASSKWDRGNTEAFF. The CDR3 coding sequence is TGTGCCAGCAGCAAGTGGGACAGGGGGAACACTGAAGCTTTCTTT.

The chain is built from TRBV9 and TRBJ1-6, with D possibly being TRBD1 (6 bases). The CDR3 has 15 amino acids. V lost 3 bases, J lost 5 bases, and 12 bases lay in between. Germline lookup yields CDR1 SGDLS and CDR2 YYNGEE. The CDR3 loop reads CASSAPTGNNSPLHF. CDR3 nucleotides: TGTGCCAGCAGCGCTCCGACAGGAAATAATTCACCCCTCCACTTT.

The V call is TRBV28, the J call TRBJ2-7; TRBD2 aligns across 7 bases. Germline V gene data show CDR1 as MDHEN and CDR2 as SYDVKM. The CDR3 contains 12 residues. The trim removed 6 bases at V and 4 bases at J, leaving 3 bases unmatched. CDR3 coding DNA: TGTGCCAGCAGGGGGGAGGGTTACGAGCAGTACTTC. Translating it yields CASRGEGYEQYF.

The chain joins TRBV4-1 to TRBJ2-4; D not resolved. V was clipped by 4 bases and J by 0 bases, with 10 bases between them. Germline CDR1 MGHRA, CDR2 YSYEKL. This CDR3 is 15 amino acids long. The CDR3 DNA follows: TGCGCCAGCAGCCTATTTCTATTAGCCAAAAACATTCAGTACTTC. Residues: CASSLFLLAKNIQYF.

The chain uses TRBV19 and TRBJ1-2; TRBD1 agrees at 12 bases. CDR1 and CDR2 from the germline V gene are LNHDA and SQIVND (reference sequence). J was trimmed by 1 base and V by 5 bases; bases with no gene match: 14. This CDR3 has 19 residues. The CDR3, as DNA: TGTGCCAGTAGTCTACCAGCCGGGACAGGGGGCCTTCATAACTATGGCTACACCTTC. Translating it yields CASSLPAGTGGLHNYGYTF.

The chain recombines TRBV5-1 with TRBJ1-4, with 8 bases identical to TRBD1. Germline assignment: CDR1 SGHRS and CDR2 YFSETQ. The CDR3 covers 15 residues. V shed 0 bases, J shed 6 bases, and the junction held 4 bases outside the gene matches. The DNA for the CDR3 is TGCGCCAGCAGCTTGGTTATGGGACAGGATGAAAAACTGTTTTTT. Translating gives CASSLVMGQDEKLFF.

The chain employs TRBV20-1 and TRBJ1-3; D is unclear. The ends were cut back, 3 bases at V and 4 bases at J, with 13 bases in the middle. The germline V gene has CDR1 DFQATT and CDR2 SNEGSKA (reference sequence). The CDR3 extends over 14 amino acids. The CDR3 spells CSASRGLNGNTIYF. The CDR3 DNA follows: TGCAGTGCTAGTAGAGGGCTAAACGGAAACACCATATATTTT.

This chain uses TRBV28 with TRBJ1-2; D may be TRBD1 (5 bases). Trimming cost V 6 bases and J 4 bases, with 12 bases left between them. This CDR3 has 13 amino acids. Germline V gene data show CDR1 as MDHEN and CDR2 as SYDVKM. Written as DNA, the CDR3 is TGTGCCAGCAGATTCCGGGGGTCCTATGGCTACACCTTC. Amino acids: CASRFRGSYGYTF.